This is a list of T cell receptor beta chains from one sample in a study of cytomegalovirus exposure and HLA in healthy donors. The table came from immunoSEQ multiplex PCR; TCRdb's copy has only in-frame clones and leaves some out. This sample has fewer than 90,000 clones; 94% occur once, and the top ten carry approximately 2%. The material sequenced was PBMCs. These receptors came from a woman between 18 and 29 years old in good health and CMV-seronegative. CDR3s include the opening cysteine and the closing phenylalanine or tryptophan.

j_call | v_call | cdr3_aa
TRBJ1-3 | TRBV5-1 | CASSPNRGGNTIYF
TRBJ2-3 | TRBV7-2 | CASRPPRGGLKSDTQYF
TRBJ2-7 | TRBV4-1 | CASSQELGLHSYEQYF
TRBJ2-2 | TRBV19 | CASSMFGLAGGRTGELFF
TRBJ2-1 | TRBV4-1 | CASSQVRTGSYNEQFF
TRBJ2-1 | TRBV7-6 | CASSLAAGPNEQFF
TRBJ1-2 | TRBV28 | CASSDTGGRPGYTF
TRBJ1-4 | TRBV29-1 | CSVAPGRGGRNEKLFF
TRBJ2-7 | TRBV7-2 | CASSPATGYEQYF
TRBJ1-1 | TRBV27 | CASSPQGPNTEAFF
TRBJ2-1 | TRBV9 | CASSPRPGNEQFF
TRBJ1-2 | TRBV27 | CASSLRGGRGNYGYTF
TRBJ2-7 | TRBV4-2 | CASSQLTPISGSWRNEQYF
TRBJ1-1 | TRBV19 | CASSPERGQQSNTEAFF
TRBJ2-2 | TRBV5-1 | CASSLVVRGPLRDTGELFF
TRBJ2-2 | TRBV5-1 | CASSLGRGLATGELFF